This entry lists 15 T cell receptor beta chains sequenced from one sample in a study of OX40 agonist ivuxolimab in advanced cancers. Some clones are missing from TCRdb's copy, which holds only in-frame ones; the method was immunoSEQ multiplex PCR. In the table there are 80,000 to 100,000 clones, 75% to 90% of which are singletons. The sample was CD4+ or CD8+ T cells sorted from blood, taken in a trial of the OX40 agonist ivuxolimab. Source of these receptors: an adult with an advanced solid tumor such as melanoma, head and neck, liver or kidney cancer.

This rearrangement joins TRBV7-9 to TRBJ2-1; 8 bases line up with TRBD2. Germline V CDR1 and CDR2: SEHNR, FQNEAQ (reference sequence). The CDR3 sequence is 11 residues long. The CDR3 spells CATSGGREQFF. In nucleotides, the CDR3 is TGTGCTACCAGCGGGGGACGGGAGCAGTTCTTC.

J is TRBJ2-5 and V is TRBV25-1; D tentatively fits TRBD1 or TRBD2 (5 bases each). Trimming removed 6 bases from V and 5 bases from J, with 10 bases in between. The germline gives CDR1 MGHDK, CDR2 SYGVNS. CDR3 length: 12 amino acids. The CDR3 DNA reads TGTGCCAGCAGCAGGGAGAGGGAGACCCAGTACTTC. Protein: CASSRERETQYF.

The CDR3 region has the DNA TGTGCCAGCAGTTCCCACGCCCAGGACTATGGCTACACCTTC. It yields the protein CASSSHAQDYGYTF. This chain uses TRBV6-5 with TRBJ1-2; D is ambiguous. Germline V CDR1 and CDR2: MNHEY, SVGAGI. The germline V and J ends were trimmed by 4 bases and 3 bases, with 12 bases remaining between them. This CDR3 region has 14 residues.

The chain is built from TRBV2 and TRBJ1-2; 9 nucleotides agree with TRBD1. Germline V gene lookup returns CDR1 SNHLY and CDR2 FYNNEI. The CDR3 is 15 amino acids. Trimming at V came to 7 bases and at J to 8 bases, leaving 14 bases not matched to a gene. Here the CDR3 DNA reads TGTGCCAGCACCCTACCAAACAGGGGGCTAGGAGGCTACACCTTC. Protein: CASTLPNRGLGGYTF.

The V call is TRBV6-5, the J call TRBJ1-2, with D tentatively TRBD1 (5 bases). The CDR3 is 14 amino acids. Trimming removed 1 base at V and 5 bases at J, with 11 bases between. CDR1 MNHEY and CDR2 SVGAGI come from the germline V gene. CDR3 sequence (DNA): TGTGCCAGCAGTTACTTGGGACGGACGTATGGCTACACCTTC. Translating it yields CASSYLGRTYGYTF.

V gene TRBV5-1 combines with J gene TRBJ1-1; D unclear. The CDR3 totals 13 residues. Trimming pared 3 bases from V and 3 bases from J, leaving 9 bases between. From germline, CDR1 is SGHRS and CDR2 YFSETQ. CDR3 region: CASSSQKDTEAFF. The CDR3 DNA is TGCGCCAGCAGCTCGCAAAAGGACACTGAAGCTTTCTTT.

V and J are TRBV28 and TRBJ2-1; a weak D match, TRBD1 (5 bases). The CDR3 totals 13 residues. Trimming pared 7 bases from V and 6 bases from J, leaving 13 bases between. Germline V CDR1 and CDR2: MDHEN, SYDVKM. CDR3 residues: CASNSGQGNEQFF. The CDR3 DNA reads TGTGCCAGCAACTCCGGGCAGGGCAATGAGCAGTTCTTC.

The gene calls are TRBV30 and TRBJ1-1; D perhaps matches TRBD1 (5 bases). CDR3 length equals 13 residues. V lost 5 bases and J 1 base, leaving 11 bases between the germline ends. The V gene's germline CDR1 is GTSNPN and CDR2 SVGIG (reference sequence). CDR3 DNA: TGTGCCTGGGGCGGGACGGGGAACACTGAAGCTTTCTTT. It is translated as CAWGGTGNTEAFF.

J is TRBJ2-1 and V is TRBV27, with D possibly TRBD2 on 6 matching bases. The CDR3 extends over 15 amino acids. The germline V gene encodes CDR1 MNHEY and CDR2 SMNVEV (reference sequence). With 8 bases removed from V and 2 bases from J, the gap between germline ends came to 16 bases. Here the CDR3 reads CASRRAGPTYNEQFF. CDR3 coding DNA: TGTGCCAGCCGGCGCGCGGGGCCTACCTACAATGAGCAGTTCTTC.

This sequence joins TRBV9 and TRBJ1-1; D perhaps matches TRBD1 (5 bases). The CDR3 has 15 residues. CDR1 SGDLS and CDR2 YYNGEE come from the germline V gene. V lost 3 bases to trimming and J lost 4 bases, with 16 bases between them. CDR3 amino acids: CASSASQETGTEAFF. The CDR3, as DNA: TGTGCCAGCAGCGCTTCACAGGAAACTGGCACTGAAGCTTTCTTT.

The rearrangement links TRBV7-2 to TRBJ1-4; 8 bases are a match to TRBD1. CDR3 length: 15 residues. Germline trimming cut 3 bases from V and 4 bases from J; bases unmatched to any gene: 4. Germline assignment: CDR1 SGHTA and CDR2 FQGNSA. CDR3 sequence reads: CASSFQGANNEKLFF. The CDR3 DNA follows: TGTGCCAGCAGCTTCCAGGGGGCCAATAATGAAAAACTGTTTTTT.

The rearrangement links TRBV14 to TRBJ2-1; TRBD2 agrees at 12 bases. The V gene end was trimmed by 1 base and the J gene end by 9 bases; junction bases not matched to a gene: 7. CDR3 size: 16 residues. Germline CDR1 reads SGHDN; CDR2 reads FVKESK. The CDR3 protein is CASSQGSTSGSGEQFF. The CDR3 DNA sequence: TGTGCCAGCAGCCAAGGCTCGACTAGCGGGAGCGGTGAGCAGTTCTTC.

The genes are TRBV9 and TRBJ1-4; D remains ambiguous. The V gene's germline CDR1 is SGDLS and CDR2 YYNGEE. The CDR3 has 15 residues. Between the trimmed V and J ends, which lost 0 bases and 8 bases, there was a span of 14 bases. The CDR3, as DNA: TGTGCCAGCAGCGTAGGGGTGGGGAGAGACGAAAAACTGTTTTTT. Protein product: CASSVGVGRDEKLFF.

CDR3 amino acids: CASSFLSRTAPGELFF. The CDR3 DNA follows: TGCGCCAGCAGCTTTCTAAGCCGGACAGCCCCCGGGGAGCTGTTTTTT. The chain has TRBV5-1 and TRBJ2-2; TRBD1 might be the D (6 bases). In germline, CDR1 is SGHRS, CDR2 YFSETQ. V dropped 2 bases and J dropped 6 bases, with 17 bases sitting between them. CDR3 length: 16 residues.

The gene calls are TRBV28 and TRBJ1-5, with TRBD1 matching 9 bases. V dropped 10 bases and J dropped 6; count of bases not matched to a gene: 4. This CDR3 spans 12 amino acids. The germline gives CDR1 MDHEN, CDR2 SYDVKM. CDR3 amino acids: CATTGGRQPQHF. CDR3 nucleotides: TGTGCCACTACAGGGGGCCGTCAGCCCCAGCATTTT.